Following are 4 T cell receptor beta chains from one sample sequenced in a study of early T cells in non-severe SARS-CoV-2 infection. TCRdb re-called the 5' RACE reads with MiXCR, one entry per CDR3 protein. This table has 40,000 to 55,000 distinct CDR3 sequences, approximately 12% appearing once. The source material was whole blood. All receptors derive from an adult who was a healthcare worker with PCR-confirmed SARS-CoV-2 infection or an uninfected control (not recorded which).

This clonotype is medium-sized (0.01 to 0.1%) by share. The V and J genes are TRBV4-1 and TRBJ1-2; 7 bases align to TRBD1. The CDR3 consists of 15 residues. Trimming took 1 base from V and 1 from J; bases not matched to a gene: 3. Germline CDR1 is MGHRA and CDR2 is YSYEKL. The CDR3 loop reads CASSQGRQGNYGYTF. For the CDR3, the DNA is TGCGCCAGCAGCCAAGGGAGACAGGGTAACTATGGCTACACCTTC.

The V call is TRBV29-1, the J call TRBJ1-1; D remains unclear. The CDR3 consists of 10 residues. Germline V lookup: CDR1 SQVTM, CDR2 ANQGSEA. V was clipped by 6 bases and J by 6 bases, with 8 bases between them. This CDR3 reads CSVIHPEAFF. Written as DNA, the CDR3 is TGCAGCGTAATTCATCCTGAAGCTTTCTTT.

For the CDR3, the DNA is TGTGCCAGCAGCACCCGGGGAAATGAGCAGTTCTTC. Amino acid sequence: CASSTRGNEQFF. The gene calls are TRBV11-2 and TRBJ2-1; the D gene is possibly TRBD2 (5 bases). This CDR3 region has 12 residues. The germline gives CDR1 SGHAT, CDR2 FQNNGV. V lost 5 bases and J 7 bases, leaving 9 bases between the germline ends. The variable domain in full, with the rest retrieved from reference TRBV11-2 and TRBJ2-1, is EAGVAQSPRYKIIEKRQSVAFWCNPISGHATLYWYQQILGQGPKLLIQFQNNGVVDDSQLPKDRFSAERLKGVDSTLKIQPAKLEDSAVYLCASSTRGNEQFFGPGTRLTVL.

This clonotype was detected only a few times. The chain is built from TRBV5-1 and TRBJ2-7, with 9 bases aligning to TRBD1. There are 16 residues in the CDR3. CDR1 is SGHRS, CDR2 YFSETQ, per germline. J lost 5 bases, V lost 1 base, and 10 bases had no gene match. In DNA form, the CDR3 reads TGCGCCAGCAGCTTGTCTCGTAGGGGACAGGGAGACGAGCAGTACTTC. As protein: CASSLSRRGQGDEQYF.